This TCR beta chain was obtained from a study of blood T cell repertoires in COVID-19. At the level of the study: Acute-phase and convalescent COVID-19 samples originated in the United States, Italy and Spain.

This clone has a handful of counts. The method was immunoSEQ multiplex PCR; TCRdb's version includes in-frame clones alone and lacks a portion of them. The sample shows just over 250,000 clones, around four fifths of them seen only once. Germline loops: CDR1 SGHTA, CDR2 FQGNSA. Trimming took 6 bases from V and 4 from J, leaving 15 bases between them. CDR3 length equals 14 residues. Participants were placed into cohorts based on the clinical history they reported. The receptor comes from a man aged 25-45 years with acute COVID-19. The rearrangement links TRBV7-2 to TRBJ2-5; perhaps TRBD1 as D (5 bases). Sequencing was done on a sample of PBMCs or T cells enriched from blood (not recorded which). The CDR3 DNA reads TGTGCCAGCAGTTTCTTAGGGGTGAGAGAGACCCAGTACTTC. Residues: CASSFLGVRETQYF.